Below are 6 T cell receptor beta chains sequenced from a single sample in a study of T cell repertoires in cytomegalovirus infection (dated by TCRdb to the late 2010s). Data came from an Illumina HiSeq 1500. TCRdb handled the public reads itself, with Q25 trimming in fastp and clone calling in MiXCR, and kept productive beta chains. Merged by CDR3 protein, the rows form single entries marked with the most common genes and DNA. The sample profile shows fewer than 700,000 distinct CDR3 sequences; 20% to 25% of them were found once. Jointly, the top ten make up roughly 8% of the sample. Material for sequencing was CD8+ T cells from PBMCs. The receptors here all came from a human donor in good health (CMV status not recorded). Some clones in this sample may be carry-over from other donors' samples.

This clonotype was detected many times. The chain recombines TRBV10-3 with TRBJ1-1; D is ambiguous. The length of the CDR3 is 11 residues. V gave up 0 bases and J gave up 6 bases, with 2 bases separating them. Per germline, CDR1 ENHRY and CDR2 SYGVKD. CDR3 loop: CAISESAEAFF. The CDR3 DNA is TGTGCCATCAGTGAGTCGGCTGAAGCTTTCTTT.

This clonotype showed up just a few times. The chain uses TRBV25-1 and TRBJ2-1; either TRBD1 or TRBD2 may fit D (7 bases each). Germline assignment: CDR1 MGHDK and CDR2 SYGVNS. The CDR3 contains 16 residues. Trimming removed 3 bases at V and 5 bases at J, with 17 bases between. The CDR3 region has the DNA TGTGCCAGCAGTGACAGGGGGGGGTTAAAACACAATGAGCAGTTCTTC. Translated: CASSDRGGLKHNEQFF.

The J gene is TRBJ2-7, the V gene TRBV6-1; maybe TRBD2 (5 bases). Germline CDR1 and CDR2: MNHNS and SASEGT. The CDR3 loop spans 13 amino acids. CDR3 DNA: TGTGCCAGCAGAGGATATGGACTGGGCGAGCAGTATGTC. Its translation is CASRGYGLGEQYV.

This clonotype was counted at least ten times. The chain has TRBV6-2 or TRBV6-3 and TRBJ2-4; a weak D match, TRBD1 (6 bases). This CDR3 contains 16 residues. The germline V gene encodes CDR1 MNHEY and CDR2 SVGEGT. Trimming stripped 6 bases from V and 5 bases from J, with 20 bases between. CDR3 DNA: TGTGCCAGCAGCCGCCCAGACCGGGACACCGAAAACATTCAGTACTTC. Translating gives CASSRPDRDTENIQYF.

This clonotype occurred a few times. The chain couples TRBV28 to TRBJ1-1; 7 positions match TRBD1. Germline V gene sequence: CDR1 MDHEN, CDR2 SYDVKM. The CDR3 is made up of 15 amino acids. With V trimmed by 3 bases and J by 3 bases, 7 bases remained unmatched. CDR3 sequence reads: CASSFLSGGHTEAFF. The DNA for the CDR3 is TGTGCCAGCAGTTTCTTGTCAGGGGGGCACACTGAAGCTTTCTTT.

The chain is built from TRBV12-3 or TRBV12-4 and TRBJ2-1, with 15 bases fitting TRBD2. The CDR3 sequence is 18 residues long. Germline trimming cut 5 bases from V and 6 bases from J; bases unmatched to any gene: 11. In DNA form, the CDR3 reads TGTGCCAGCAGTCCTCGGACTAGCGGGGGGGCAATCTTCAATGAGCAGTTCTTC. As protein: CASSPRTSGGAIFNEQFF.